This entry describes one T cell receptor (beta chain). The data derive from a study of blood T cell repertoires in COVID-19. Study-wide background: The United States, Italy and Spain provided the acute and convalescent COVID-19 samples. Nucleic acid was either cDNA or gDNA, and it came from T cells, B-cell-depleted T cells, or PBMCs.

The CDR3 runs to 14 residues. CDR1 and CDR2 from the germline V gene are SGDLS and YYNGEE. Trimming left V 4 bases short and J 5 bases short, with 15 bases between. Original data processing: From reference gene primer amplification, estimates of nucleated cell counts were derived. This table comes from immunoSEQ multiplex PCR, and its TCRdb copy is limited to in-frame clones, with some not included. V and J calls plus clone size are reproduced from that table; the DNA served to infer D and trimming. Among 200,000 to 250,000 clones listed, about 91% were seen once. This sequence joins TRBV9 and TRBJ1-1; perhaps TRBD1 as D (5 bases). This sequence originates from a young man with active or convalescent COVID-19. Sequencing used peripheral blood. The CDR3, as DNA: TGTGCCAGCAGCCCTCCGGCAGGGAGGACTGAAGCTTTCTTT. Translating it yields CASSPPAGRTEAFF.